These 27 T cell receptor beta chains originate from one sample sequenced in a study of shared clonotypes between healthy human individuals. Sequencing used immunoSEQ multiplex PCR; TCRdb keeps in-frame clones, though not all of them. The table lists hundreds of thousands of clones, 70% to 80% of them singletons, with more than 10% in the top ten. Sample: PBMCs. The receptor source for this set is a woman aged 40 to 55 in good health. Some clones in this sample may be carry-over from other donors' samples.

This clone was found once. The chain joins TRBV6-5 to TRBJ2-1; D call uncertain. Germline CDR1 reads MNHEY; CDR2 reads SVGAGI. With 3 bases removed from V and 0 bases from J, the gap between germline ends came to 9 bases. This CDR3 is built from 15 residues. CDR3 DNA sequence: TGTGCCAGCAGTTATGACGTCAGCTCCTACAATGAGCAGTTCTTC. It yields the protein CASSYDVSSYNEQFF.

V usage is TRBV7-9 and J usage is TRBJ1-3, with D unresolved. CDR1 and CDR2 from the germline V gene are SEHNR and FQNEAQ (reference sequence). Deletions cut 1 base from V and 5 bases from J, with 12 bases between. The CDR3 covers 15 residues. As DNA, the CDR3 is TGTGCCAGCAGCTTAGTCACCGGGCGAAGAAACACCATATATTTT. This encodes CASSLVTGRRNTIYF.

This clone was observed a single time. Here the CDR3 DNA reads TGTGCCAGCAGTCGTCCGGGACAGGGTTGGGAGACCCAGTACTTC. This translates into CASSRPGQGWETQYF. The chain links TRBV7-2 to TRBJ2-5, with 9 bases matching TRBD1. The V gene end was trimmed by 6 bases and the J gene end by 5 bases; junction bases not matched to a gene: 10. The CDR3 extends over 15 amino acids. Germline V lookup: CDR1 SGHTA, CDR2 FQGNSA. Full variable domain (missing parts from reference TRBV7-2 and TRBJ2-5): GAGVSQSPSNKVTEKGKDVELRCDPISGHTALYWYRQSLGQGLEFLIYFQGNSAPDKSGLPSDRFSAERTGGSVSTLTIQRTQQEDSAVYLCASSRPGQGWETQYFGPGTRLLVL.

The chain combines TRBV7-9 with TRBJ2-7, with TRBD1 identical over 7 bases. Unmatched junction bases numbered 6, after V lost 4 bases and J lost 6 bases. The CDR3 length is 13 residues. Germline V lookup: CDR1 SEHNR, CDR2 FQNEAQ (reference sequence). The CDR3 loop is CASSSTGAVEQYF. The CDR3 DNA sequence: TGTGCCAGCAGCTCTACAGGGGCAGTCGAGCAGTACTTC.

CDR3 coding DNA: TGCAGCGTGTCAGGGGGCGTAGGCCAGCCCCAGCATTTT. As protein: CSVSGGVGQPQHF. The genes are TRBV29-1 and TRBJ1-5; 8 nucleotides match TRBD1. Unmatched junction bases numbered 8, after V lost 6 bases and J lost 7 bases. CDR1 is SQVTM, CDR2 ANQGSEA, per germline. The CDR3 sequence is 13 residues long.

This chain uses TRBV14 with TRBJ2-5, with D tentatively TRBD2 (7 bases). The CDR3 totals 16 residues. Germline V gives CDR1 SGHDN, CDR2 FVKESK. V lost 1 base and J 4 bases, leaving 16 bases between the germline ends. The CDR3 coding sequence is TGTGCCAGCAGCCAAGGAGGGGGAGGGCCTCGAGAGACCCAGTACTTC. Residues: CASSQGGGGPRETQYF.

CDR3 loop: CASSVEGSGGQYF. The DNA of the CDR3 is TGTGCCAGCAGCGTAGAGGGGAGCGGCGGGCAGTACTTC. The rearrangement joins TRBV9 to TRBJ2-7; D possibly matches TRBD1 or TRBD2 (5 bases each). Per germline, CDR1 SGDLS and CDR2 YYNGEE. This CDR3 is 13 amino acids long. Trimming took off 0 bases at V and 9 bases at J, with 13 bases between the two ends.

This rearrangement joins TRBV7-3 to TRBJ1-2, with TRBD1 matching over 9 bases. CDR3 length: 15 residues. Germline V CDR1 and CDR2: SGHTA, FQGTGA. Losses at the gene ends were 1 base for V and 8 bases for J; bases not matched to a gene: 8. CDR3 in amino acids: CASSLNAGQGYGYTF. CDR3 sequence (DNA): TGTGCCAGCAGCTTAAACGCGGGACAGGGATACGGCTACACCTTC. Full variable domain (missing parts from reference TRBV7-3 and TRBJ1-2): GAGVSQTPSNKVTEKGKYVELRCDPISGHTALYWYRQSLGQGPEFLIYFQGTGAADDSGLPNDRFFAVRPEGSVSTLKIQRTERGDSAVYLCASSLNAGQGYGYTFGSGTRLTVV.

Concerning this clone: Other DNA sequences in the same sample also yield this CDR3. The chain recombines TRBV18 with TRBJ2-3; D gene uncertain. V was trimmed by 2 bases and J by 4 bases, leaving 7 bases between them. Germline V gene lookup returns CDR1 KGHSH and CDR2 LQKENI. This CDR3 has 13 amino acids. CDR3 in amino acids: CASSPGPPDTQYF. As DNA, the CDR3 is TGTGCCAGCTCACCAGGACCCCCAGATACGCAGTATTTT.

This clone was recorded only once. The V call is TRBV28, the J call TRBJ1-3; 9 positions match TRBD1. Germline trimming cut 5 bases from V and 4 bases from J; bases unmatched to any gene: 3. There are 14 residues in the CDR3. CDR1 MDHEN and CDR2 SYDVKM come from the germline V gene. CDR3: CASSTGGAGNTIYF. CDR3 sequence (DNA): TGTGCCAGCAGTACAGGGGGCGCAGGAAACACCATATATTTT.

CDR3 in amino acids: CASSLALGLAGEQYF. The CDR3 nucleotides read TGTGCCAGCAGCTTAGCGTTGGGACTAGCGGGCGAGCAGTACTTC. The gene calls are TRBV7-2 and TRBJ2-7; 12 bases are a match to TRBD2. The CDR3 sequence is 15 residues long. The ends lost 0 bases at V and 6 bases at J; junction bases unmatched: 3. Germline V lookup: CDR1 SGHTA, CDR2 FQGNSA.

The V and J genes are TRBV11-1 and TRBJ2-7; no clear D. The CDR3 has 12 amino acids. Trimming took 5 bases from V and 5 from J, leaving 10 bases between them. Germline V gene lookup returns CDR1 SGHAT and CDR2 FQDESV (reference sequence). The CDR3 is CASSLTGDEQYF. The CDR3 nucleotides read TGTGCCAGCAGCCTTACTGGTGACGAGCAGTACTTC.

The gene calls are TRBV7-9 and TRBJ1-4, with D maybe TRBD1 (5 bases). In germline, CDR1 is SEHNR, CDR2 FQNEAQ (reference sequence). The CDR3 totals 14 residues. V lost 3 bases, J lost 10 bases, and 15 bases lay in between. The chain's CDR3 is CASSLGQGDGKLFF. In DNA, the CDR3 is TGTGCCAGCAGCTTGGGGCAGGGAGATGGAAAACTGTTTTTT.

This clone was observed once. J is TRBJ1-5 and V is TRBV2, with D possibly being TRBD1 (5 bases). The CDR3 covers 16 residues. The V end lost 5 bases, the J end lost 2 bases, and 16 bases lay between the germline ends. Germline lookup yields CDR1 SNHLY and CDR2 FYNNEI. DNA for the CDR3: TGTGCCAGCAGTTATCACCGGGACCTAGGCAATCAGCCCCAGCATTTT. It is translated as CASSYHRDLGNQPQHF.

This sequence joins TRBV2 and TRBJ2-7; D gene ambiguous. CDR1 and CDR2 from the germline V gene are SNHLY and FYNNEI. CDR3 length: 12 residues. With 7 bases removed from V and 5 bases from J, the gap between germline ends came to 12 bases. CDR3 sequence: CASILTLHEQYF. Here the CDR3 DNA reads TGTGCCAGCATCCTCACCCTCCACGAGCAGTACTTC.

Many counts were recorded for this clone. The chain joins TRBV9 to TRBJ2-1; D not resolved. This CDR3 is built from 12 residues. Germline V gene sequence: CDR1 SGDLS, CDR2 YYNGEE. Trimming removed 0 bases at V and 9 bases at J, with 7 bases between. The CDR3 nucleotides read TGTGCCAGCAGCGTAGGCAGGAGTGAGCAGTTCTTC. Amino acids: CASSVGRSEQFF.

This clone was recorded once. The rearrangement uses TRBV10-3 and TRBJ2-7; possible D gene TRBD1, 6 bases. The CDR3 contains 15 residues. CDR1 ENHRY and CDR2 SYGVKD come from the germline V gene. V was cut by 5 bases and J by 0 bases, with 14 bases left in between. The CDR3 is CAISLDSSYSYEQYF. The DNA of the CDR3 is TGTGCCATCAGTTTGGACAGCAGCTACTCCTACGAGCAGTACTTC.

This rearrangement joins TRBV28 to TRBJ1-1, with D maybe TRBD1 (5 bases). V was pared by 3 bases and J by 0 bases, with 14 bases between. This CDR3 comprises 16 residues. The germline V gene encodes CDR1 MDHEN and CDR2 SYDVKM. The CDR3 sequence: CASSFPPGTMNTEAFF. The CDR3 DNA sequence: TGTGCCAGCAGTTTCCCCCCAGGGACTATGAACACTGAAGCTTTCTTT.

J is TRBJ2-5 and V is TRBV5-6; TRBD1 matches 10 bases. The J call is uncertain, as TRBJ2-7 better fits the DNA end. The CDR3 consists of 15 residues. Germline CDR1 is SGHDT and CDR2 is YYEEEE. CDR3 residues: CASASGTGVGYEQYF. The CDR3 nucleotides are TGTGCCAGCGCTTCCGGGACAGGGGTCGGTTACGAGCAGTACTTC.

The chain has TRBV19 and TRBJ1-1; D possibly corresponds to TRBD1 (5 bases). The CDR3 is made up of 13 amino acids. CDR1 is LNHDA, CDR2 SQIVND, per germline (reference sequence). CDR3 loop: CGTSGPMNTEAFF. CDR3 sequence (DNA): TGTGGGACATCGGGTCCTATGAACACTGAAGCTTTCTTT.

Only one count was recorded for this clone. V usage is TRBV10-3 and J usage is TRBJ2-7; 8 nucleotides align to TRBD2. V trimming: 3 bases; J trimming: 0 bases; junction bases outside the gene matches: 4. CDR3 length equals 15 residues. Germline CDR1 ENHRY, CDR2 SYGVKD. CDR3 region: CAISELAESSYEQYF. The CDR3 DNA follows: TGTGCCATCAGTGAACTAGCGGAAAGCTCCTACGAGCAGTACTTC.

The chain couples TRBV5-1 to TRBJ2-3; 9 bases agree with TRBD2. Germline V gene lookup returns CDR1 SGHRS and CDR2 YFSETQ. With V trimmed by 5 bases and J by 0 bases, 4 bases remained unmatched. The CDR3 covers 15 residues. The CDR3 sequence: CASRETSGSTDTQYF. The CDR3 nucleotides are TGCGCCAGCAGAGAGACTAGCGGAAGCACAGATACGCAGTATTTT.

The chain joins TRBV4-1 to TRBJ1-1; maybe TRBD1 (5 bases). V lost 1 base, J lost 2 bases, and 17 bases lay in between. Germline CDR1 MGHRA, CDR2 YSYEKL. The length of the CDR3 is 17 residues. CDR3 sequence: CASSQVHRPGENTEAFF. The CDR3 coding sequence is TGCGCCAGCAGCCAAGTTCATCGCCCGGGGGAAAACACTGAAGCTTTCTTT.

The rearrangement links TRBV7-9 to TRBJ2-3; D call uncertain. Germline assignment: CDR1 SEHNR and CDR2 FQNEAQ (reference sequence). This CDR3 has 13 residues. Deletions cut 5 bases from V and 6 bases from J, with 12 bases between. CDR3 sequence reads: CASSMRPGDTQYF. The CDR3 coding sequence is TGTGCCAGCAGCATGCGACCTGGGGATACGCAGTATTTT.

V and J are TRBV6-4 and TRBJ2-1; 10 bases agree with TRBD2. The CDR3 has 16 residues. V was pared by 5 bases and J by 6 bases, with 10 bases of the junction left unmatched. Per the germline V gene, CDR1 is MRHNA and CDR2 is SNTAGT. The CDR3 DNA reads TGTGCCAGCAGTCCTCAGGGACTAGCGCTAATCAATGAGCAGTTCTTC. This sequence encodes CASSPQGLALINEQFF.

The chain has TRBV27 and TRBJ2-1; the match to TRBD1 covers 7 bases. Unmatched junction bases numbered 7, after V lost 8 bases and J lost 0 bases. This CDR3 is built from 15 residues. Germline CDR1 reads MNHEY; CDR2 reads SMNVEV (reference sequence). The CDR3 sequence: CASGARDSSYNEQFF. In DNA form, the CDR3 reads TGTGCCAGCGGGGCCCGGGACAGCTCCTACAATGAGCAGTTCTTC.

The V gene is TRBV19, the J gene TRBJ1-1; D may be TRBD1 (6 bases). Germline V gene sequence: CDR1 LNHDA, CDR2 SQIVND (reference sequence). The length of the CDR3 is 15 residues. V shed 1 base and J shed 0 bases, with 9 bases lying between them. DNA of the CDR3: TGTGCCAGTAGTATAGCAGGGGCGATGAACACTGAAGCTTTCTTT. Translated, it gives CASSIAGAMNTEAFF.